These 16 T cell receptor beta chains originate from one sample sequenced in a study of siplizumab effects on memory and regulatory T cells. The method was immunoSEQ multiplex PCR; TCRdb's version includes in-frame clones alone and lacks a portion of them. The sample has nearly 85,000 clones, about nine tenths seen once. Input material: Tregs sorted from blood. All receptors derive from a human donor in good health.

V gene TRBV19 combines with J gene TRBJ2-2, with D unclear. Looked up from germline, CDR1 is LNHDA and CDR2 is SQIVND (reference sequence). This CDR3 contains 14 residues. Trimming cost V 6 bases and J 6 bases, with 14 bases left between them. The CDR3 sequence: CASRKGKGSGELFF. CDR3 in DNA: TGTGCCAGTAGAAAGGGAAAGGGCTCCGGGGAGCTGTTTTTT.

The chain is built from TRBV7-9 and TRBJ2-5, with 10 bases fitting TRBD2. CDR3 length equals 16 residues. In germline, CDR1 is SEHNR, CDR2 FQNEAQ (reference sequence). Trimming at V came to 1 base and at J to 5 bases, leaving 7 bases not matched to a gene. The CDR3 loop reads CASSLGASGGQETQYF. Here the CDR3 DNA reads TGTGCCAGCAGCTTAGGGGCTAGCGGGGGACAGGAGACCCAGTACTTC.

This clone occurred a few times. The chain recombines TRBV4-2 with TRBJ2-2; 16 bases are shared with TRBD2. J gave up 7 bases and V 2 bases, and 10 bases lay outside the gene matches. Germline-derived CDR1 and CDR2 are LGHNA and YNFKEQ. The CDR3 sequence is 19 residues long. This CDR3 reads CASSQSGTSGGAGNGELFF. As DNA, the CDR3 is TGTGCCAGCAGCCAATCCGGGACTAGCGGGGGGGCTGGAAACGGGGAGCTGTTTTTT.

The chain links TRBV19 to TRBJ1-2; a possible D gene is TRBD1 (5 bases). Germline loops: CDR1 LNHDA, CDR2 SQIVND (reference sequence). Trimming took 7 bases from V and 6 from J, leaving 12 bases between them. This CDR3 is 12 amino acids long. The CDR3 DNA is TGTGCCAGTACTCGGGGGATGGATGGCTACACCTTC. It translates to CASTRGMDGYTF.

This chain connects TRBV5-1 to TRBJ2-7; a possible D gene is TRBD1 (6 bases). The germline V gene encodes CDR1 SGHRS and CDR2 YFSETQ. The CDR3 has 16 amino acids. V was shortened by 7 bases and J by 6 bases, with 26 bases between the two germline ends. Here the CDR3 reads CASSRTLGGRGGEQYF. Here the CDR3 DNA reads TGCGCCAGCTCCCGAACCCTAGGTGGGAGAGGGGGCGAGCAGTACTTC.

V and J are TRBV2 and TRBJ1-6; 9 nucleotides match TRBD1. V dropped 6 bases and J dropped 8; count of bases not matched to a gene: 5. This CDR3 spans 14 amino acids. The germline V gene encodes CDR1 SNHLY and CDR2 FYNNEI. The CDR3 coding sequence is TGTGCCAGCAGCCGGGGACAGGGTTATTCACCCCTCCACTTT. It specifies CASSRGQGYSPLHF.

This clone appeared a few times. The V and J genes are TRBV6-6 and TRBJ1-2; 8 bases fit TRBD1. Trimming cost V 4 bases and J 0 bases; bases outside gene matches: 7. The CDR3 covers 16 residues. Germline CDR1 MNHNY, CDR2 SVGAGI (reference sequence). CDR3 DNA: TGTGCCAGCAGTTCCGGACAGGGCGGACCTAACTATGGCTACACCTTC. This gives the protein CASSSGQGGPNYGYTF.

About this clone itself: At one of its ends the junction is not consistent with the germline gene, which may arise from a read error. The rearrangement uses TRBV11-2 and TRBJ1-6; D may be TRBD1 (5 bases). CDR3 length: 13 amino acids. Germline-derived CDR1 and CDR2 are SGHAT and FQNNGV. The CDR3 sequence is CASSLGWDPQQQF. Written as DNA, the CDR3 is TGTGCCAGCAGCTTAGGTTGGGACCCACAGCAGCAATTT.

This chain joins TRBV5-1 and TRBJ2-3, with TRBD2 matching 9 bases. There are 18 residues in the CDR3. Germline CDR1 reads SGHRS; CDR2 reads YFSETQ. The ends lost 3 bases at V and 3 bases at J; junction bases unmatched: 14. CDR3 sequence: CASSWRGKAGGRTDTQYF. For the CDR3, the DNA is TGCGCCAGCAGCTGGAGAGGGAAAGCGGGGGGCAGAACAGATACGCAGTATTTT.

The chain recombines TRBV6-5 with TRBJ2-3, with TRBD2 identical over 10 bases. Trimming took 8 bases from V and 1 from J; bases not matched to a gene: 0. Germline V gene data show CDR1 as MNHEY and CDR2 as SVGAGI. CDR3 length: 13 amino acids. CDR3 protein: CASLAGGTDTQYF. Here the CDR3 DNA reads TGTGCCAGCCTAGCGGGGGGCACAGATACGCAGTATTTT.

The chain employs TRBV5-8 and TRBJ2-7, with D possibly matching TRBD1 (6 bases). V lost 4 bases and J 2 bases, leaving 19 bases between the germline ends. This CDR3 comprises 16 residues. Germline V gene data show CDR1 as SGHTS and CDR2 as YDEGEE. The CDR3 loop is CASSPRQAVTTYEQYF. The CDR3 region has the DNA TGTGCCAGCAGCCCTAGACAGGCCGTTACCACCTACGAGCAGTACTTC.

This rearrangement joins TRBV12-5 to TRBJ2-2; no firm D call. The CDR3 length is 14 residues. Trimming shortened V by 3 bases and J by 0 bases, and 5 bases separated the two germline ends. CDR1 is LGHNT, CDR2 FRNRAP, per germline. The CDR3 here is CASGFWPNTGELFF. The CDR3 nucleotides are TGTGCTAGTGGTTTCTGGCCGAACACCGGGGAGCTGTTTTTT.

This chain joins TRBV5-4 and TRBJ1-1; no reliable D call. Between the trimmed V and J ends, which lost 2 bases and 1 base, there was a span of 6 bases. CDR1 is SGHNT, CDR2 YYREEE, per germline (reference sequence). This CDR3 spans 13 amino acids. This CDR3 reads CASSLTKNTEAFF. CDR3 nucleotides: TGTGCCAGCAGCTTAACCAAGAACACTGAAGCTTTCTTT.

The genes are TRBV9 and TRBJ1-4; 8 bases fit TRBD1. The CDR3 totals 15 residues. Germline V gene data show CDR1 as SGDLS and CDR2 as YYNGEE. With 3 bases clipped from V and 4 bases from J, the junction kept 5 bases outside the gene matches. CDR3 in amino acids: CASSERQGNNEKLFF. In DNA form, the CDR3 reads TGTGCCAGCAGCGAGAGACAGGGGAATAATGAAAAACTGTTTTTT.

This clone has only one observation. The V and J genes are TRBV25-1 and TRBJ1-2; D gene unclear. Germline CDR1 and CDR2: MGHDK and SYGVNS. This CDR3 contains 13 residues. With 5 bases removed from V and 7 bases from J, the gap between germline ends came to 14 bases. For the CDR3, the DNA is TGTGCCAGCAGTCCCTTAGTCTACGGTGGCTACACCTTC. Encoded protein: CASSPLVYGGYTF.

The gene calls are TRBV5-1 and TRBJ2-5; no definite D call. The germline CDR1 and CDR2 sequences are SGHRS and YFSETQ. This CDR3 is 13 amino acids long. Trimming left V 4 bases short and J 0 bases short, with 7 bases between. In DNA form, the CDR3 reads TGCGCCAGCAGCACCCGGAACCAAGAGACCCAGTACTTC. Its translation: CASSTRNQETQYF.